A selection of T cell receptor beta chains follows, all from one sample in a study of cytomegalovirus exposure and HLA in healthy donors. TCRdb keeps only in-frame clones here, not all; method: immunoSEQ multiplex PCR. The repertoire has 210,000 or so clones, 70% to 80% of them found once; the top ten carry less than 2.5%. Specimen: PBMCs. The receptors were gathered from a young woman in good health and CMV-seropositive. CDR3s include the opening cysteine and the closing phenylalanine or tryptophan.

j_call v_call cdr3_aa
TRBJ1-2 TRBV7-9 CASSTPGDVGGYTF
TRBJ1-4 TRBV4-1 CASSQAGGGANEKLFF
TRBJ2-5 TRBV7-9 CASSLGGVGETQYF
TRBJ1-1 TRBV2 CARTGGLNTEAFF
TRBJ2-3 TRBV2 CASSGTSGGTRTDTQYF
TRBJ1-1 TRBV11-2 CASSFGGRTEAFF
TRBJ2-7 TRBV7-9 CASSLFGQDSSYEQYF
TRBJ2-1 TRBV14 CASSQISGAYNEQFF
TRBJ1-4 TRBV11-3 CASSLVGSAVPTNEKLFF
TRBJ2-7 TRBV19 CASSLRDRAYEQYF